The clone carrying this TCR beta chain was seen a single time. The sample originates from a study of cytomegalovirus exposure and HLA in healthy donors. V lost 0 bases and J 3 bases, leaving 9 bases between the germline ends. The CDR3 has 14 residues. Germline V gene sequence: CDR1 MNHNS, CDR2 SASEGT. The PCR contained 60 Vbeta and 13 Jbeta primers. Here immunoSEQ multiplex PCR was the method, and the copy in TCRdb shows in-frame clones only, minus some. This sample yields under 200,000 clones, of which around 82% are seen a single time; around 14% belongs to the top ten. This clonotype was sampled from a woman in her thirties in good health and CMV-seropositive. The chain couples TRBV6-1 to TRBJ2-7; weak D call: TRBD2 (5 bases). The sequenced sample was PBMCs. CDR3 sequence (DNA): TGTGCCAGCAGTGAAGCGGGAGACCTCTACGAGCAGTACTTC. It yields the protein CASSEAGDLYEQYF.